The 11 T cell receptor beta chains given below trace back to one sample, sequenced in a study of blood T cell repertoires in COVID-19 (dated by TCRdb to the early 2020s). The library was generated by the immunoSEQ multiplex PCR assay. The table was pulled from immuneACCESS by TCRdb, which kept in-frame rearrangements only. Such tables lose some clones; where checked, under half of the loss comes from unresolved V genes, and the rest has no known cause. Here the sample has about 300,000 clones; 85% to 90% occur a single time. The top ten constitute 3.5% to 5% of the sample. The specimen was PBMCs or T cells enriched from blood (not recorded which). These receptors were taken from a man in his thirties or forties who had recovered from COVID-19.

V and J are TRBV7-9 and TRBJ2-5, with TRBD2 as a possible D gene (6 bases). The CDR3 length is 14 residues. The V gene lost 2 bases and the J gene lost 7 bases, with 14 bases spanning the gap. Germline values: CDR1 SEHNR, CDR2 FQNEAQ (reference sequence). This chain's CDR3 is CASSLLLRDRTQYF. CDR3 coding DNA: TGTGCCAGCAGCTTACTGTTGCGGGATCGGACCCAGTACTTC.

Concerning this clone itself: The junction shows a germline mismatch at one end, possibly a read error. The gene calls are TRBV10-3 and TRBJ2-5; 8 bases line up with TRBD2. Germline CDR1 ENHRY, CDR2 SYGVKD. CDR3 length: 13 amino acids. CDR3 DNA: TGTGCCATCAGTGAGTCCGGGAGGGAGACCCGGTACTTC. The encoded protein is CAISESGRETRYF.

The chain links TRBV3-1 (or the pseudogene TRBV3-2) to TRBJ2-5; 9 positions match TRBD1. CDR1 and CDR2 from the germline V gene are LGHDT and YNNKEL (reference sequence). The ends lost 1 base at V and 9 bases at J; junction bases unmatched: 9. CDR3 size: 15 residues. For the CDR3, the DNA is TGTGCCAGCAGCCAAGGGCCGGGACAGGGTGCTCCCCAGTACTTC. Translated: CASSQGPGQGAPQYF.

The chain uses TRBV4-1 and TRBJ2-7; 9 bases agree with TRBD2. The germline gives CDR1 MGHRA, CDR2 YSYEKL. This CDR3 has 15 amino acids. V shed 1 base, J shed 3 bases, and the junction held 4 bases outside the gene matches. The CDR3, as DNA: TGCGCCAGCAGCCAAGTCACTAGCGGGTACTACGAGCAGTACTTC. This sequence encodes CASSQVTSGYYEQYF.

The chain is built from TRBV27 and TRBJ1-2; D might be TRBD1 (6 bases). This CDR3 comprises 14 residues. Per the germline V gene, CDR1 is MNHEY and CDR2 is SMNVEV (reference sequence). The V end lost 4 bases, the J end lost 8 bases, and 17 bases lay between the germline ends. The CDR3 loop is CASSSRTAGWGYTF. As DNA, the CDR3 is TGTGCCAGCAGTTCCAGGACAGCCGGCTGGGGCTACACCTTC.

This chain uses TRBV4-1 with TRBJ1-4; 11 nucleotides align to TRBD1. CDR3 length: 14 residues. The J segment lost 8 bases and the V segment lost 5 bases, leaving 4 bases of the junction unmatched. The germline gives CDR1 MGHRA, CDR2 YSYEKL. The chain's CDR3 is CASSADRGREKLFF. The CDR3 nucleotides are TGCGCCAGCAGCGCGGACAGGGGGCGGGAAAAACTGTTTTTT.

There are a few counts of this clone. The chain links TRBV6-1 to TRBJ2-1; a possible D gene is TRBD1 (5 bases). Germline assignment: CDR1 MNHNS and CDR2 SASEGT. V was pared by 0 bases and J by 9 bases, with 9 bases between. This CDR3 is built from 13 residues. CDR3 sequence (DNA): TGTGCCAGCAGTGAAGCAGACAGCAGTGAGCAGTTCTTC. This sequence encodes CASSEADSSEQFF.

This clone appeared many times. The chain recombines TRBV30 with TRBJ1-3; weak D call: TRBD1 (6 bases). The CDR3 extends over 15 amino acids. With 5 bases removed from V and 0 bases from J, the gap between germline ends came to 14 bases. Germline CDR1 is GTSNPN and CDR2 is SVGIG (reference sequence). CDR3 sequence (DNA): TGTGCCTGGGACAACGACAGGACCTCTGGAAACACCATATATTTT. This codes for CAWDNDRTSGNTIYF.

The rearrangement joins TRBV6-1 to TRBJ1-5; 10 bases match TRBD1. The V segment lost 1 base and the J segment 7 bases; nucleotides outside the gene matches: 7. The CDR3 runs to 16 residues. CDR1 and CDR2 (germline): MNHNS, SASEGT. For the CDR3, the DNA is TGTGCCAGCAGTGAAGGACAGGGGGCCAGGAAGCAGCCCCAGCATTTT. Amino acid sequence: CASSEGQGARKQPQHF.

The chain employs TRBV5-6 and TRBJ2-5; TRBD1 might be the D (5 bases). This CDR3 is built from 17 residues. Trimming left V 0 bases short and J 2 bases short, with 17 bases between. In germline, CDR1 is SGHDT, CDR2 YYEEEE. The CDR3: CASSLGFTGMLQETQYF. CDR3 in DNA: TGTGCCAGCAGCTTGGGGTTCACAGGTATGCTTCAAGAGACCCAGTACTTC.

The CDR3 loop reads CASSQDGRANTGELFF. In DNA form, the CDR3 reads TGCGCCAGCAGCCAAGACGGGAGGGCGAACACCGGGGAGCTGTTTTTT. This chain uses TRBV4-1 with TRBJ2-2; 8 nucleotides agree with TRBD2. This CDR3 spans 16 amino acids. Looked up from germline, CDR1 is MGHRA and CDR2 is YSYEKL. V was clipped by 0 bases and J by 0 bases; unmatched bases: 0.